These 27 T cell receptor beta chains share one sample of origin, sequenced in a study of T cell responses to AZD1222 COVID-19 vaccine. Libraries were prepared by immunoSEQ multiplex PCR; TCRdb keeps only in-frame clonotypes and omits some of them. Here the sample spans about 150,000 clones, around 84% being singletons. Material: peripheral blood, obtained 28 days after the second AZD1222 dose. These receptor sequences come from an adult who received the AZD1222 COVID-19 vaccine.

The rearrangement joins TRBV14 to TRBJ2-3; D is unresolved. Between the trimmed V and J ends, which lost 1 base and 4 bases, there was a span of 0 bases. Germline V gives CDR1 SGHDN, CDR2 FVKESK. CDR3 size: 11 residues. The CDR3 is CASSQADTQYF. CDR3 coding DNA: TGTGCCAGCAGCCAAGCAGATACGCAGTATTTT.

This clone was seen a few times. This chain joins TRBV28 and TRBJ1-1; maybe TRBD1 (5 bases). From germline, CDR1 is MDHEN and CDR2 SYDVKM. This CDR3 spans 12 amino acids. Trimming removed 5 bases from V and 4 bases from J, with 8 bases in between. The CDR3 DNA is TGTGCCAGCAGTGCCGACAGCACTGAAGCTTTCTTT. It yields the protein CASSADSTEAFF.

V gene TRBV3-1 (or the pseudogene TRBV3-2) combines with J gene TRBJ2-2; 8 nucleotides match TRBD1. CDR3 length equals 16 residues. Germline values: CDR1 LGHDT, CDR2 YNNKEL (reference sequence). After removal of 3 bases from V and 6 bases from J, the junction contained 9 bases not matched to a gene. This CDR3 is CASSQRGQGAPGELFF. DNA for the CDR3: TGTGCCAGCAGCCAGAGGGGTCAGGGGGCGCCCGGGGAGCTGTTTTTT.

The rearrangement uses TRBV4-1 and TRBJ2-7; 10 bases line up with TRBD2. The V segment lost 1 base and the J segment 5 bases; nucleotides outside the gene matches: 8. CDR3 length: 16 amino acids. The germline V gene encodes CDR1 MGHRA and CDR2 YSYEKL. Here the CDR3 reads CASSQAAGGPHHEQYF. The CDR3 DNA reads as TGCGCCAGCAGCCAAGCAGCGGGGGGGCCCCACCACGAGCAGTACTTC.

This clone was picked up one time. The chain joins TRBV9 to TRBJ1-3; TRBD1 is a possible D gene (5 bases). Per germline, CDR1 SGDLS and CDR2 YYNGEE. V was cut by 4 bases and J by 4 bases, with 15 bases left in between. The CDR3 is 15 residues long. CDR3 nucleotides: TGTGCCAGCAGCCCCAAAAGGGACGTAGGAAACACCATATATTTT. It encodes CASSPKRDVGNTIYF.

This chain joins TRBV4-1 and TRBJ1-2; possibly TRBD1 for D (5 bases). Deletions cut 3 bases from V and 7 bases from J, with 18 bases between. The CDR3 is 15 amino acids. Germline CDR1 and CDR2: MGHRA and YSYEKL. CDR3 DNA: TGCGCCAGCAGCCAGGGGCGAATTGAAAGGGGTGGCTACACCTTC. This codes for CASSQGRIERGGYTF.

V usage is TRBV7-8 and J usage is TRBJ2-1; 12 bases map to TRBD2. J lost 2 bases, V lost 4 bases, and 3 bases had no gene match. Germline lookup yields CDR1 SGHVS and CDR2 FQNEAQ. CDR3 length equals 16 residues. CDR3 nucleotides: TGTGCCAGCAGCTCTTCTAGCGGGAGGGCCTACAATGAGCAGTTCTTC. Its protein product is CASSSSSGRAYNEQFF.

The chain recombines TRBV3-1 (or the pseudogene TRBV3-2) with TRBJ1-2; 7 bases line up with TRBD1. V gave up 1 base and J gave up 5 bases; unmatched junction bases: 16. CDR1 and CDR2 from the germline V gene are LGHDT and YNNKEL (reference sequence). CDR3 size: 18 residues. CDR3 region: CASSQVWGKTGYGYGYTF. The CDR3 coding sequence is TGTGCCAGCAGCCAAGTTTGGGGAAAGACAGGGTACGGATATGGCTACACCTTC.

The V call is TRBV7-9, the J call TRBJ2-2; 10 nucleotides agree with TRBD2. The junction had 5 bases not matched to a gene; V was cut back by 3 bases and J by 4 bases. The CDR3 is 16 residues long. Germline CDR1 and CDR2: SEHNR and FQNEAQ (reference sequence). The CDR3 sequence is CASSLELAGATGELFF. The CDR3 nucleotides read TGTGCCAGCAGCTTGGAGCTAGCGGGGGCCACCGGGGAGCTGTTTTTT.

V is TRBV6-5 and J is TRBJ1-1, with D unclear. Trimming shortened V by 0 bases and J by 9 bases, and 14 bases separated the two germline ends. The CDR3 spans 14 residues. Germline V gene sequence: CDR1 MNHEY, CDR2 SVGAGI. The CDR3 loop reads CASSYSSFSVKAFF. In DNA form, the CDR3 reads TGTGCCAGCAGTTACTCGTCGTTTTCTGTGAAAGCTTTCTTT.

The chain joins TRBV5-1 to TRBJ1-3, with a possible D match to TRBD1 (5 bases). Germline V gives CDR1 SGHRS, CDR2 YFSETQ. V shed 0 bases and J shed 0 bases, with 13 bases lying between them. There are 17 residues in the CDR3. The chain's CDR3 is CASSLDGGTSSGNTIYF. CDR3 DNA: TGCGCCAGCAGCTTGGACGGGGGGACGAGCTCTGGAAACACCATATATTTT.

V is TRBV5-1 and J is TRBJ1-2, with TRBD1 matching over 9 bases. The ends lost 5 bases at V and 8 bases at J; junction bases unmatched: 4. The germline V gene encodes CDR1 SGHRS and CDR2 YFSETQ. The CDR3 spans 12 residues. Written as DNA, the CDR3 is TGCGCCAGCAGTCGGGACAGGGACGGCTACACCTTC. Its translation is CASSRDRDGYTF. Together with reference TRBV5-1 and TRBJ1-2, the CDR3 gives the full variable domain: KAGVTQTPRYLIKTRGQQVTLSCSPISGHRSVSWYQQTPGQGLQFLFEYFSETQRNKGNFPGRFSGRQFSNSRSEMNVSTLELGDSALYLCASSRDRDGYTFGSGTRLTVV.

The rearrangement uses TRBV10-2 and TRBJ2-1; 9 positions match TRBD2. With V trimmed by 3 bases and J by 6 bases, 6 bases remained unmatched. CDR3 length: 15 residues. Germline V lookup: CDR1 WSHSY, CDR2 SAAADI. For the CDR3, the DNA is TGCGCCAGCAGTGACCCCGCGGGAGGGCTCAATGAGCAGTTCTTC. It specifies CASSDPAGGLNEQFF.

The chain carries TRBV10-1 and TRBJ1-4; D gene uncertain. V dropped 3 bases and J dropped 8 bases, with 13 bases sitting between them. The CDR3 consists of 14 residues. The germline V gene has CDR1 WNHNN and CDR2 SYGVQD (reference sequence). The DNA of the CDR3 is TGCGCCAGCAGTGAATCTGGGTCGGGCGAAAAACTGTTTTTT. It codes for CASSESGSGEKLFF.

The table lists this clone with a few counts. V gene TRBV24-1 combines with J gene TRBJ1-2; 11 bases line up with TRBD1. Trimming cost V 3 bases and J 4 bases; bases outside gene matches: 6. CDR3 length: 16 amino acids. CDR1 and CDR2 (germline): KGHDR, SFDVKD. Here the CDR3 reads CATSDLGDRGIYGYTF. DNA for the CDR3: TGTGCCACCAGTGATCTCGGGGACAGGGGGATCTATGGCTACACCTTC.

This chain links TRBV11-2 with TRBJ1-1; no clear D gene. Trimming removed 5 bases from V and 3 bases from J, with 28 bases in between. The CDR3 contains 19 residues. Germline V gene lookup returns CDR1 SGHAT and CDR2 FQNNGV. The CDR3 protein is CASSPRGKLSASLDTEAFF. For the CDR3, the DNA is TGTGCCAGCAGCCCCCGGGGAAAGCTCTCTGCTAGTTTGGACACTGAAGCTTTCTTT.

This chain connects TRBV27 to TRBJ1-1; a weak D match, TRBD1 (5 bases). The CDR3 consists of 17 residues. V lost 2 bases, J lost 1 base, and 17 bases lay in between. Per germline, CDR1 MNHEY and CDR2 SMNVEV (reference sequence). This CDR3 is CASSLRAGPRGNTEAFF. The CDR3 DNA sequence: TGTGCCAGCAGTTTAAGGGCAGGGCCGAGAGGGAACACTGAAGCTTTCTTT.

CDR3 nucleotide sequence: TGCGCCAGCAGCCAAGGCCCAGATACGCAGTATTTT. Translation: CASSQGPDTQYF. The V gene is TRBV4-1, the J gene TRBJ2-3; D remains unclear. The CDR3 contains 12 residues. V lost 1 base to trimming and J lost 4 bases, with 3 bases between them. The V gene's germline CDR1 is MGHRA and CDR2 YSYEKL.

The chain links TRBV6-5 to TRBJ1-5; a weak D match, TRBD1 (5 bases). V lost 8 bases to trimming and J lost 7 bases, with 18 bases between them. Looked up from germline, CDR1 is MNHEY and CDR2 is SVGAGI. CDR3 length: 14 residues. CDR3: CASHIQGREQPQHF. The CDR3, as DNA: TGTGCCAGCCATATCCAAGGCAGGGAACAGCCCCAGCATTTT.

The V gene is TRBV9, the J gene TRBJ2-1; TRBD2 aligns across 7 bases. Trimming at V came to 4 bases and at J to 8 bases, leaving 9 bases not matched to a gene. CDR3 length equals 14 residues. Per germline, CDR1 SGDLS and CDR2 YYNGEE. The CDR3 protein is CASSPPRGRDEQFF. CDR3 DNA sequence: TGTGCCAGCAGCCCTCCCCGAGGGAGGGATGAGCAGTTCTTC.

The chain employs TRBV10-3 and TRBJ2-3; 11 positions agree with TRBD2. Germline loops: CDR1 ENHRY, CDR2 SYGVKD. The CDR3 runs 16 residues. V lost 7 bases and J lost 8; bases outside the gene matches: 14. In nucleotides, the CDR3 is TGTGCCATCAAGGAGGGGACTAGCGGACCCGCAGGTACGCAGTATTTT. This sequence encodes CAIKEGTSGPAGTQYF.

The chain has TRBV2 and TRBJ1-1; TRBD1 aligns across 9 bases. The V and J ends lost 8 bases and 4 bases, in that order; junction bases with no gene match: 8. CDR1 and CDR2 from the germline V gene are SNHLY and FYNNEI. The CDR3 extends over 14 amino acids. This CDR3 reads CASEPWDRVTEAFF. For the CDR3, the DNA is TGTGCCAGCGAGCCCTGGGACAGGGTCACTGAAGCTTTCTTT.

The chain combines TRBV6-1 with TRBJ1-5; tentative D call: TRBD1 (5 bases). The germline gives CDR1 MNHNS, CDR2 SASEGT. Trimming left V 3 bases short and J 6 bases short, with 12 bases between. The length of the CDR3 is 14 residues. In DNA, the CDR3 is TGTGCCAGCAGTGAGGCAGGGAAGGTTCAGCCCCAGCATTTT. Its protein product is CASSEAGKVQPQHF.

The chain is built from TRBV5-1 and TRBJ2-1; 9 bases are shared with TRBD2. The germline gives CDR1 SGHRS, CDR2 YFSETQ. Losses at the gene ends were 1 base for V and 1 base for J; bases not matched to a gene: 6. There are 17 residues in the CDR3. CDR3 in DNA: TGCGCCAGCAGCTTGAGGCGGGAGGGCCTTTCCTACAATGAGCAGTTCTTC. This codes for CASSLRREGLSYNEQFF.

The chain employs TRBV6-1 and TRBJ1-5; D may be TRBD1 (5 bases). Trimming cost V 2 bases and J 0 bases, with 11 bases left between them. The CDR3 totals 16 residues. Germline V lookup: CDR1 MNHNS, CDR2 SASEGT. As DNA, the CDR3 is TGTGCCAGCAGTGAAACGGGGGGGTATAGCAATCAGCCCCAGCATTTT. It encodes CASSETGGYSNQPQHF.

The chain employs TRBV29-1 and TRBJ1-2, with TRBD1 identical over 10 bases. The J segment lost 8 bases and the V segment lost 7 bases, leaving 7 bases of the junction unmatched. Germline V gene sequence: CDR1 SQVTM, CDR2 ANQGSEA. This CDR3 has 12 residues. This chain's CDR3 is CSAVMGQGGYTF. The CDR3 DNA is TGCAGCGCCGTAATGGGACAGGGGGGCTACACCTTC. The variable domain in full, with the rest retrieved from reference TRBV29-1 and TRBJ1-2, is SAVISQKPSRDICQRGTSLTIQCQVDSQVTMMFWYRQQPGQSLTLIATANQGSEATYESGFVIDKFPISRPNLTFSTLTVSNMSPEDSSIYLCSAVMGQGGYTFGSGTRLTVV.

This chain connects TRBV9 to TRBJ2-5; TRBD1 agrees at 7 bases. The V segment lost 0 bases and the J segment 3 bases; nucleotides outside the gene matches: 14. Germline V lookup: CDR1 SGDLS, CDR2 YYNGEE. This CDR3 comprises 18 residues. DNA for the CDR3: TGTGCCAGCAGCGTAGGAACAGGGGTGCTAAACACGGAAGAGACCCAGTACTTC. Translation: CASSVGTGVLNTEETQYF.